This TCR beta chain came from a study of blood T cells in healthy people across ages. The CDR3 covers 16 residues. The germline gives CDR1 LGHNA, CDR2 YSLEER. V gave up 0 bases and J gave up 1 base, with 10 bases separating them. Using a J-beta primer mix together with a sample-barcoded 5' primer, a second PCR was run for roughly 6 to 12 cycles. Each CDR3 protein is one row after TCRdb ran MiXCR on the 5' RACE reads. The table includes 800,000 to 950,000 distinct CDR3 sequences, roughly 28% detected once. This clonotype was seen repeatedly, ten times or more. The data also belong to a second study, concerning T cells of mothers and their children.

The sample consisted of blood. This TCR was sampled from a woman between 40 and 50 years old in good health. The rearrangement links TRBV4-3 to TRBJ1-5; D perhaps matches TRBD1 (5 bases). This CDR3 is CASSQDTGGSNQPQHF. The CDR3 nucleotides are TGCGCCAGCAGCCAAGATACCGGGGGGAGCAATCAGCCCCAGCATTTT.